This TCR beta chain was sequenced during a study of T cells in Graves' hyperthyroidism and ophthalmopathy. In this sample, this clonotype turned up many times. Amplified TCR beta CDR3 regions derived from RNA transcripts. HTBI primers drove first-round RT-PCR of the TCR CDR3. TCRdb passed the multiplex PCR reads through MiXCR, listing each CDR3 protein once. The sample includes approximately 870,000 distinct CDR3 sequences, around 38% of them seen just once. Those with hyperthyroidism were 18 to 65 years old, newly diagnosed, and ill for under 2 months. Diagnoses used clinical symptoms, serum thyroxine and TRAb, thyroid ultrasound and orbital computed tomography. Sequences were obtained from blood. This TCR derives from a man in his late teens or twenties with Graves' hyperthyroidism.

CDR3 residues: CASSIGLVPSGANVLTF. Here the CDR3 DNA reads TGTGCCAGTAGTATAGGTCTGGTTCCATCTGGGGCCAACGTCCTGACTTTC. The gene calls are TRBV19 and TRBJ2-6, with D unresolved. The CDR3 runs to 17 residues. Trimming took off 1 base at V and 1 base at J, with 11 bases between the two ends. Germline-derived CDR1 and CDR2 are LNHDA and SQIVND (reference sequence).